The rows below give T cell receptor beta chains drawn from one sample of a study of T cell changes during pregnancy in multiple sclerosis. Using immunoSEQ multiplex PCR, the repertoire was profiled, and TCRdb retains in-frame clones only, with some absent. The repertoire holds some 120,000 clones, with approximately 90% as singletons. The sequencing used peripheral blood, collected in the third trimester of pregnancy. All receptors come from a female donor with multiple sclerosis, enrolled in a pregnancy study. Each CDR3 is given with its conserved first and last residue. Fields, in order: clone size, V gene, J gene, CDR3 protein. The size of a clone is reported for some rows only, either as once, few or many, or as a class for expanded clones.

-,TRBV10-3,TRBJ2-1,CAISEGLAVHNEQFF
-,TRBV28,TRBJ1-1,CASTTYLGQILNTEAFF
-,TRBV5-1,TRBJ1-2,CASSSLEGADGYTF
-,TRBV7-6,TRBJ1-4,CASSLSPQGTNEKLFF
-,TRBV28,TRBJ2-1,CASSYSGSYNEQFF
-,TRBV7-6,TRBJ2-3,CASSRTGLAEGTQYF
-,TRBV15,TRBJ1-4,CATSRETGVNEKLFF
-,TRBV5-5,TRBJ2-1,CASSVTSGRNEQFF
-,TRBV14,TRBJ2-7,CASSLSGGPTYEQYF
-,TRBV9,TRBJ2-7,CASSVGTSGSYEQYF
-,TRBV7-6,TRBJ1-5,CASSLETGPHQPQHF
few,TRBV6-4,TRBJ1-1,CASSPGGADTEAFF
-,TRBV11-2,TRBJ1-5,CASSLGLGANQPQHF
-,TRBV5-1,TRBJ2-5,CASSSQGGETQYF
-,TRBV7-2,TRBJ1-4,CASSLGWTGRGNEKLFF
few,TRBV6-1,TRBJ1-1,CASRTGQPTEAFF
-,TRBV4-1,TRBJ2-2,CASSQGGFRRTGRGELFF
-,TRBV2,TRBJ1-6,CASSRLDRENSPLHF
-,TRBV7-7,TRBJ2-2,CASSLVPMGGTGELFF
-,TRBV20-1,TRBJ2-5,CSARLPETQYF
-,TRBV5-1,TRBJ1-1,CASSSSGQLNTEAFF
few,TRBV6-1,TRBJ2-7,CASSDPGYEQYF
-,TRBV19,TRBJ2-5,CASSTAGGPGETQYF
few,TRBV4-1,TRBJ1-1,CASSQGGTGLAFF
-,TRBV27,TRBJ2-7,CASSPSTGTISEQYF
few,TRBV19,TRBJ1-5,CASSRDRGGDSNQPQHF
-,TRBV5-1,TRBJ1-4,CASSSTAATNEKLFF
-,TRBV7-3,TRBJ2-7,CASGNGRAGSGSEQYF
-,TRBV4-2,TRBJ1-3,CASSQDRGQGPSGNTIYF
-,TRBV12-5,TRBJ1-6,CASGPPGQGGNSPLHF
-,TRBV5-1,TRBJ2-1,CASSLGGVNEQFF
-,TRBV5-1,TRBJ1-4,CASSIQTTGARSEKLFF
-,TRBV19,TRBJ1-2,CASSPRGGVNYGYTF
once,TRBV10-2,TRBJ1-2,CASSDLRNYGYTF
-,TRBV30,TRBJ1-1,CAWSQGFGTEAFF
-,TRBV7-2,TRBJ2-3,CASSSPERGVTDTQYF
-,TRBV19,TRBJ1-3,CASSAPGGPGNTIYF
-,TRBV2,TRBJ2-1,CASGGWGDNEQFF
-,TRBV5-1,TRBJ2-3,CASSLVQGTDTQYF
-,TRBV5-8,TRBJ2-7,CASSFRDSSTEQYF
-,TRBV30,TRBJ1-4,CAHGEGQWGKLFF
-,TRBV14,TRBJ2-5,CASSPAEDREETQYF
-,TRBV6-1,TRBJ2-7,CASSNQIHEQYF
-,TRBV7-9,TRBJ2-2,CASSLAIAGGPETGELFF
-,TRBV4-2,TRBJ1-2,CASSQDGSVANSNYGYTF
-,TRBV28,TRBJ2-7,CASSLTSGSYEQYF